This T cell receptor beta chain was sequenced during a study of T cells in tuberculosis. Germline V gene sequence: CDR1 LNHDA, CDR2 SQIVND (reference sequence). The CDR3 covers 15 residues. The V and J ends lost 1 base and 0 bases, in that order; junction bases with no gene match: 3. Libraries were prepared by immunoSEQ multiplex PCR; TCRdb keeps only in-frame clonotypes and omits some of them. Counted here are under 30,000 clones, about 92% occurring once; the ten biggest clones make up around 6.5%. This clone has only one observation. As to time point: new active TB diagnosis, blood taken before or within 7 days of starting treatment.

Sequencing used PBMCs, obtained at tuberculosis diagnosis. The receptor was derived from an adult with tuberculosis. The chain combines TRBV19 with TRBJ2-7; 7 nucleotides match TRBD2. The CDR3 loop reads CASSIVLAASYEQYF. In DNA, the CDR3 is TGTGCCAGTAGTATAGTTCTAGCGGCCTCCTACGAGCAGTACTTC.